The 26 T cell receptor beta chains below come from one sample, sequenced in a study of blood T cells in healthy people across ages. A J-beta primer mix and a sample-barcoded 5' primer were used in a second PCR of roughly 6 to 11 cycles. TCRdb processed the 5' RACE reads anew with MiXCR; each CDR3 protein has one entry. The sample includes about 780,000 distinct CDR3 sequences, more than 35% seen only once; the top ten take roughly 20%. Sequencing input: blood. Receptor source: a man at least 80 years old in good health.

This rearrangement joins TRBV11-1 to TRBJ2-4; tentatively, D is TRBD1 (6 bases). V lost 5 bases, J lost 0 bases, and 11 bases lay in between. The CDR3 spans 15 residues. Looked up from germline, CDR1 is SGHAT and CDR2 is FQDESV (reference sequence). In DNA form, the CDR3 reads TGTGCCAGCAGCCCCGACAGGATAGCCAAAAACATTCAGTACTTC. This translates into CASSPDRIAKNIQYF.

This clonotype was detected a few times. The chain uses TRBV29-1 and TRBJ2-3; the match to TRBD2 covers 7 bases. Losses at the gene ends were 2 bases for V and 5 bases for J; bases not matched to a gene: 7. This CDR3 contains 14 residues. CDR1 SQVTM and CDR2 ANQGSEA come from the germline V gene. The DNA for the CDR3 is TGCAGCGTTGAATTGGGAGGGAGGGGAGATACGCAGTATTTT. It codes for CSVELGGRGDTQYF.

A few counts support this clonotype. The chain employs TRBV10-3 and TRBJ2-3; D remains ambiguous. V was trimmed by 3 bases and J by 1 base, leaving 5 bases between them. The CDR3 totals 13 residues. From germline, CDR1 is ENHRY and CDR2 SYGVKD. CDR3 sequence: CAISERRTDTQYF. In DNA, the CDR3 is TGTGCCATCAGTGAAAGACGCACAGATACGCAGTATTTT.

Concerning this clonotype itself: A much larger clone differs from this one at a single base, so this may be a read error. This chain links TRBV12-3 or TRBV12-4 with TRBJ1-1, with 10 positions matching TRBD1. V trimming: 5 bases; J trimming: 10 bases; junction bases outside the gene matches: 13. CDR3 size: 15 residues. DNA for the CDR3: TGTGCCAGCAGTCCCCCCGGGACAGGGGTTGGGCGAGCTTTCTTT. Encoded protein: CASSPPGTGVGRAFF.

The chain couples TRBV29-1 to TRBJ1-2; no firm D call. There are 12 residues in the CDR3. V gave up 1 base and J gave up 4 bases, with 7 bases separating them. CDR1 is SQVTM and CDR2 is ANQGSEA in the germline V gene. The CDR3 loop reads CSVEVGGYGYTF. DNA of the CDR3: TGCAGCGTTGAAGTAGGAGGCTATGGCTACACCTTC.

A few counts support this clonotype. This chain uses TRBV7-9 with TRBJ2-1, with D unresolved. V dropped 3 bases and J dropped 8 bases, with 11 bases sitting between them. The germline V gene has CDR1 SEHNR and CDR2 FQNEAQ (reference sequence). This CDR3 has 13 residues. CDR3 sequence reads: CASSFRATDEQFF. CDR3 nucleotide sequence: TGTGCCAGCAGCTTTCGAGCAACGGATGAGCAGTTCTTC.

The chain employs TRBV9 and TRBJ2-7, with TRBD1 matching 9 bases. The CDR3 runs to 16 residues. Per the germline V gene, CDR1 is SGDLS and CDR2 is YYNGEE. J gave up 3 bases and V 2 bases, and 9 bases lay outside the gene matches. The CDR3 sequence is CASSVKRGQGCYEQYF. CDR3 DNA sequence: TGTGCCAGCAGCGTGAAGAGGGGACAGGGATGCTACGAGCAGTACTTC. The full variable domain, its missing parts supplied by reference TRBV9 and TRBJ2-7, is DSGVTQTPKHLITATGQRVTLRCSPRSGDLSVYWYQQSLDQGLQFLIQYYNGEERAKGNILERFSAQQFPDLHSELNLSSLELGDSALYFCASSVKRGQGCYEQYFGPGTRLTVT.

The J gene is TRBJ2-2, the V gene TRBV12-3 or TRBV12-4, with 11 positions matching TRBD1. The CDR3 is made up of 18 amino acids. V was clipped by 4 bases and J by 3 bases; unmatched bases: 10. CDR3 loop: CASSSTGTGGFDTGELFF. In DNA form, the CDR3 reads TGTGCCAGCAGTTCGACCGGGACAGGGGGTTTTGACACCGGGGAGCTGTTTTTT.

In its sample, this clonotype was seen many times. The V call is TRBV9, the J call TRBJ2-3; D is ambiguous. This CDR3 contains 14 residues. Germline V gene lookup returns CDR1 SGDLS and CDR2 YYNGEE. Trimming cost V 0 bases and J 4 bases, with 9 bases left between them. The CDR3 DNA is TGTGCCAGCAGCGTAGCGGGTCTCCCAGATACGCAGTATTTT. Protein product: CASSVAGLPDTQYF. Using reference TRBV9 and TRBJ2-3 for the parts outside the CDR3, the full variable domain is DSGVTQTPKHLITATGQRVTLRCSPRSGDLSVYWYQQSLDQGLQFLIQYYNGEERAKGNILERFSAQQFPDLHSELNLSSLELGDSALYFCASSVAGLPDTQYFGPGTRLTVL.

The CDR3 protein is CASSVWGGTTNEQFF. CDR3 nucleotide sequence: TGTGCCAGCAGCGTATGGGGTGGTACTACTAATGAGCAGTTCTTC. The chain joins TRBV7-6 to TRBJ2-1; no clear D. This CDR3 has 15 amino acids. Trimming shortened V by 5 bases and J by 7 bases, and 18 bases separated the two germline ends. Germline V gene data show CDR1 as SGHVS and CDR2 as FNYEAQ.

This clonotype was observed a handful of times. A much more abundant neighbour one base away suggests this may be a read error. The J gene is TRBJ2-1, the V gene TRBV2; weak D call: TRBD2 (5 bases). Trimming pared 6 bases from V and 3 bases from J, leaving 9 bases between. The CDR3 consists of 13 residues. The germline gives CDR1 SNHLY, CDR2 FYNNEI. The CDR3 is CASSGVGYNEQFF. In DNA form, the CDR3 reads TGTGCCAGCAGCGGGGTGGGCTACAATGAGCAGTTCTTC.

The chain uses TRBV4-3 and TRBJ2-5; the D call may be TRBD1 or TRBD2 (5 bases each). There are 14 residues in the CDR3. V lost 0 bases and J 13 bases, leaving 18 bases between the germline ends. Germline loops: CDR1 LGHNA, CDR2 YSLEER. CDR3 bases: TGCGCCAGCAGCCAAGAACTCGGGGCCGGGCTCCGGTACTTC. Translated, it gives CASSQELGAGLRYF.

The V and J genes are TRBV20-1 and TRBJ1-5; D call uncertain. The germline V gene has CDR1 DFQATT and CDR2 SNEGSKA (reference sequence). Trimming shortened V by 1 base and J by 4 bases, and 5 bases separated the two germline ends. The CDR3 is made up of 12 amino acids. CDR3 region: CSARGVNQPQHF. The CDR3 DNA sequence: TGCAGTGCTAGAGGAGTGAATCAGCCCCAGCATTTT.

This clonotype has only one observation. The rearrangement links TRBV19 to TRBJ2-5; 8 bases fit TRBD1. After removal of 6 bases from V and 1 base from J, the junction contained 4 bases not matched to a gene. Germline CDR1 and CDR2: LNHDA and SQIVND (reference sequence). The CDR3 runs 14 residues. The CDR3 region is CASSNDRGQETQYF. CDR3 bases: TGTGCCAGTAGCAATGACAGGGGCCAAGAGACCCAGTACTTC. Full variable domain (remainder filled in from reference TRBV19 and TRBJ2-5): DGGITQSPKYLFRKEGQNVTLSCEQNLNHDAMYWYRQDPGQGLRLIYYSQIVNDFQKGDIAEGYSVSREKKESFPLTVTSAQKNPTAFYLCASSNDRGQETQYFGPGTRLLVL.

The rearrangement uses TRBV10-3 and TRBJ2-5; perhaps TRBD1 as D (5 bases). Trimming stripped 4 bases from V and 3 bases from J, with 12 bases between. CDR1 ENHRY and CDR2 SYGVKD come from the germline V gene. This CDR3 has 14 amino acids. Written as DNA, the CDR3 is TGTGCCATCAGTGTTAATTCAGGGAAAGAGACCCAGTACTTC. Translated, it gives CAISVNSGKETQYF.

This chain links TRBV12-3 or TRBV12-4 with TRBJ1-6; weak D call: TRBD1 (6 bases). The CDR3 covers 14 residues. Trimming pared 7 bases from V and 9 bases from J, leaving 16 bases between. The CDR3 reads CASIPTGGGSPLHF. In nucleotides, the CDR3 is TGTGCCAGCATCCCCACCGGAGGGGGTTCACCCCTCCACTTT.

CDR3 sequence reads: CASLQGGGETQYF. Written as DNA, the CDR3 is TGTGCCAGCCTACAGGGAGGAGGGGAGACCCAGTACTTC. The V and J genes are TRBV28 and TRBJ2-5; D is perhaps TRBD1 or TRBD2 (6 bases each). Trimming removed 8 bases from V and 5 bases from J, with 15 bases in between. CDR3 length: 13 residues. Germline CDR1 MDHEN, CDR2 SYDVKM.

The chain combines TRBV10-3 with TRBJ1-1; 7 bases map to TRBD1. V was pared by 9 bases and J by 4 bases, with 5 bases of the junction left unmatched. The CDR3 contains 12 residues. Germline CDR1 reads ENHRY; CDR2 reads SYGVKD. CDR3 sequence reads: CAIASGGTEAFF. DNA of the CDR3: TGTGCCATTGCTTCAGGGGGCACTGAAGCTTTCTTT.

The rearrangement joins TRBV20-1 to TRBJ2-3, with 8 positions matching TRBD2. Germline V lookup: CDR1 DFQATT, CDR2 SNEGSKA (reference sequence). J was trimmed by 3 bases and V by 4 bases; bases with no gene match: 6. This CDR3 region has 14 residues. The CDR3: CSATRTSWTDTQYF. CDR3 in DNA: TGCAGTGCTACCAGGACTAGCTGGACAGATACGCAGTATTTT.

There are a few counts of this clonotype. This chain connects TRBV20-1 to TRBJ2-1, with TRBD2 matching 8 bases. The CDR3 is 14 amino acids. The ends lost 2 bases at V and 6 bases at J; junction bases unmatched: 6. CDR1 DFQATT and CDR2 SNEGSKA come from the germline V gene (reference sequence). The CDR3: CSARFSGNRNEQFF. DNA for the CDR3: TGCAGTGCTAGATTTAGCGGGAATCGCAATGAGCAGTTCTTC.

The V call is TRBV11-2, the J call TRBJ1-4; possibly TRBD1 for D (6 bases). The CDR3 runs 14 residues. CDR1 SGHAT and CDR2 FQNNGV come from the germline V gene. The V end was cut by 5 bases, the J end by 7 bases, with 14 bases between. CDR3 in amino acids: CASSATGAVEKLFF. CDR3 DNA: TGTGCCAGCAGCGCGACGGGGGCAGTTGAAAAACTGTTTTTT. Together with reference TRBV11-2 and TRBJ1-4, the CDR3 gives the full variable domain: EAGVAQSPRYKIIEKRQSVAFWCNPISGHATLYWYQQILGQGPKLLIQFQNNGVVDDSQLPKDRFSAERLKGVDSTLKIQPAKLEDSAVYLCASSATGAVEKLFFGSGTQLSVL.

CDR3 bases: TGTGCCACCAGTGATTCTAGGGGTGGCTACACCTTC. Translating gives CATSDSRGGYTF. The chain is built from TRBV24-1 and TRBJ1-2; D may be TRBD1 (5 bases). The V end was cut by 2 bases, the J end by 7 bases, with 7 bases between. Germline-derived CDR1 and CDR2 are KGHDR and SFDVKD. The CDR3 runs to 12 residues.

This clonotype was observed many times. The chain carries TRBV11-2 and TRBJ2-1; unclear D gene. Germline V gives CDR1 SGHAT, CDR2 FQNNGV. V lost 9 bases and J lost 5, with 11 bases in between. The CDR3 runs 12 residues. The CDR3 coding sequence is TGTGCCAGTGCCGCCTTACACAATGAGCAGTTCTTC. This translates into CASAALHNEQFF.

The rearrangement joins TRBV24-1 to TRBJ2-7, with D possibly TRBD1 on 8 matching bases. V was cut by 9 bases and J by 3 bases, with 14 bases left in between. Germline V CDR1 and CDR2: KGHDR, SFDVKD. The CDR3 is made up of 13 amino acids. CDR3 coding DNA: TGTGCCACCTGGACAGGGAGGGACTACGAGCAGTACTTC. Protein sequence: CATWTGRDYEQYF.

This chain uses TRBV5-1 with TRBJ2-1; 12 nucleotides align to TRBD2. J lost 9 bases, V lost 4 bases, and 11 bases had no gene match. The germline V gene has CDR1 SGHRS and CDR2 YFSETQ. The CDR3 spans 16 residues. This CDR3 reads CASSLTSGSGVGEQFF. The CDR3 nucleotides read TGCGCCAGCAGCCTGACTAGCGGGAGTGGGGTTGGTGAGCAGTTCTTC.

With regard to this clonotype: One base away lies a much larger clone, so this may be a sequencing read error. The chain has TRBV10-3 and TRBJ2-6; 13 nucleotides agree with TRBD2. The V gene's germline CDR1 is ENHRY and CDR2 SYGVKD. The CDR3 sequence is 19 residues long. Trimming removed 6 bases from V and 0 bases from J; junction bases left unmatched: 8. CDR3 amino acids: CAISSGLAGDSSGANVLTF. For the CDR3, the DNA is TGTGCCATCAGCTCCGGACTAGCGGGAGATAGCTCTGGGGCCAACGTCCTGACTTTC.